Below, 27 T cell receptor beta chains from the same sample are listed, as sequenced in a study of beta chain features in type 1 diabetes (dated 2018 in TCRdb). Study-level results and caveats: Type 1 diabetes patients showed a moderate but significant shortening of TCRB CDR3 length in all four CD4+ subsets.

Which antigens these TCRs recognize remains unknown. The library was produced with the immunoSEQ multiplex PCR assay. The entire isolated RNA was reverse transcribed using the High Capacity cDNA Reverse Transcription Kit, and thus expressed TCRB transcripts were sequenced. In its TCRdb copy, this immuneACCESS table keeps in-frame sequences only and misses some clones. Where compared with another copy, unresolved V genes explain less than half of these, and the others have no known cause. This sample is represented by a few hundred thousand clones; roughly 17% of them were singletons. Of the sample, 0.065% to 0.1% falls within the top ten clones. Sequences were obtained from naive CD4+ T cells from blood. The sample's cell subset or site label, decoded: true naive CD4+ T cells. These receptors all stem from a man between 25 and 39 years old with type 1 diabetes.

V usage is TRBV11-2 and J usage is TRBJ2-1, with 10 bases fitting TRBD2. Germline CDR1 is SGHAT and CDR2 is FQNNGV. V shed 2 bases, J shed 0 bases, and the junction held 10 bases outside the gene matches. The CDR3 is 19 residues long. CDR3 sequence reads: CASSLRTSGYRSSYNEQFF. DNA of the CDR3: TGTGCCAGCAGCTTAAGGACTAGCGGATACCGGAGCTCCTACAATGAGCAGTTCTTC.

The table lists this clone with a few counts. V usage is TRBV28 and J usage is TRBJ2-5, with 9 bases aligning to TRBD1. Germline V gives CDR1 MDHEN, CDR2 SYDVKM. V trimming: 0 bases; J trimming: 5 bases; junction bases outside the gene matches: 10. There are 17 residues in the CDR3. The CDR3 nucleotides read TGTGCCAGCAGTTTATGGGCCCGGACAGGGGCTAGGGAGACCCAGTACTTC. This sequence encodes CASSLWARTGARETQYF.

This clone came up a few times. This CDR3 is CASSPDRVSEGEKLFF. For the CDR3, the DNA is TGTGCCAGCAGCCCCGACAGGGTGTCAGAGGGTGAAAAACTGTTTTTT. V usage is TRBV7-2 and J usage is TRBJ1-4; 7 positions match TRBD1. Trimming cost V 5 bases and J 7 bases; bases outside gene matches: 13. Germline CDR1 SGHTA, CDR2 FQGNSA. This CDR3 spans 16 amino acids.

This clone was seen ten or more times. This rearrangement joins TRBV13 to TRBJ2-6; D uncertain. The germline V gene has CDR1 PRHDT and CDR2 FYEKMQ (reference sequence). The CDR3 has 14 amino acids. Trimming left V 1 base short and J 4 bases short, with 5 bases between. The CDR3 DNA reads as TGTGCCAGCAGCTTAGAGGACGGGGCCAACGTCCTGACTTTC. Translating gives CASSLEDGANVLTF. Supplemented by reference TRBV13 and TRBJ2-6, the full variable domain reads AAGVIQSPRHLIKEKRETATLKCYPIPRHDTVYWYQQGPGQDPQFLISFYEKMQSDKGSIPDRFSAQQFSDYHSELNMSSLELGDSALYFCASSLEDGANVLTFGAGSRLTVL.

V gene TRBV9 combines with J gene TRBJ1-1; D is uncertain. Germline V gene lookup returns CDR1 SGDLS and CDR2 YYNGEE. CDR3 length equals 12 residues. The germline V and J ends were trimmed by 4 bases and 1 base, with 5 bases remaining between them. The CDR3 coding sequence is TGTGCCAGCAGCCCCTGGAACACTGAAGCTTTCTTT. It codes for CASSPWNTEAFF.

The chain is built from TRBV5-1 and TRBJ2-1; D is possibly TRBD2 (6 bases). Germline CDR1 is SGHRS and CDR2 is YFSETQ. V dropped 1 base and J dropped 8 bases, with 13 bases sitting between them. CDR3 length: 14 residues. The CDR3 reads CASSLKGGIDEQFF. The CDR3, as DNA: TGCGCCAGCAGCTTGAAAGGAGGGATCGATGAGCAGTTCTTC.

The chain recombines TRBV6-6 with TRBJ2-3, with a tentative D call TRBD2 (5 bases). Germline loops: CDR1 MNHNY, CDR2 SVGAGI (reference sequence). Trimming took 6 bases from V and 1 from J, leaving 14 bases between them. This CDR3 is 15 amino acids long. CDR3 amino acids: CASSTLGSGTDTQYF. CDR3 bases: TGTGCCAGCAGCACTCTGGGTAGCGGCACAGATACGCAGTATTTT.

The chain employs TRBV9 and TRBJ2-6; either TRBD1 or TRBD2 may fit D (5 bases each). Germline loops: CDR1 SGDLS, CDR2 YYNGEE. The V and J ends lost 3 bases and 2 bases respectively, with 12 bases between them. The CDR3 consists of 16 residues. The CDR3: CASSAGPGTGANVLTF. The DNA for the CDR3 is TGTGCCAGCAGCGCGGGGCCAGGGACTGGGGCCAACGTCCTGACTTTC.

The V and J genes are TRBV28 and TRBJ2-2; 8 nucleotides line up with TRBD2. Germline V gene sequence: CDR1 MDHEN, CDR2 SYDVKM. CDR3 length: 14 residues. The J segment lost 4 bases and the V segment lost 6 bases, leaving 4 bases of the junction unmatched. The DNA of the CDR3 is TGTGCCAGCAGATGGCTAGCGGGCACCGGGGAGCTGTTTTTT. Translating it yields CASRWLAGTGELFF.

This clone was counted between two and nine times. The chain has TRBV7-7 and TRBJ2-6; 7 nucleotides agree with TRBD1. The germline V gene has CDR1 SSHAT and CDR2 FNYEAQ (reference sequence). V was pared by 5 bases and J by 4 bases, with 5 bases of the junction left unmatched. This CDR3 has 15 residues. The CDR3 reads CASSPQGPGANVLTF. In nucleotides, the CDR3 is TGTGCCAGCAGCCCACAGGGGCCCGGGGCCAACGTCCTGACTTTC.

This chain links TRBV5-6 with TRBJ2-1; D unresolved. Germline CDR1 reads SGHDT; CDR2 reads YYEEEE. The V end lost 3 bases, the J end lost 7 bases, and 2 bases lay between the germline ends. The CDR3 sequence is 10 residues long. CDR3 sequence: CASSSNEQFF. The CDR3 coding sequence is TGTGCCAGCAGCTCAAATGAGCAGTTCTTC.

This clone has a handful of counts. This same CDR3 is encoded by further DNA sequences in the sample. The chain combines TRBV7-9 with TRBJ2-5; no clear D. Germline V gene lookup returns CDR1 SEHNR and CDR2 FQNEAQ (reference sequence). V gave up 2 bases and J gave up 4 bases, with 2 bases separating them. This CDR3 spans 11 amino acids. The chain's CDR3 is CASSLTETQYF. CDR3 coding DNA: TGTGCCAGCAGCTTAACAGAGACCCAGTACTTC.

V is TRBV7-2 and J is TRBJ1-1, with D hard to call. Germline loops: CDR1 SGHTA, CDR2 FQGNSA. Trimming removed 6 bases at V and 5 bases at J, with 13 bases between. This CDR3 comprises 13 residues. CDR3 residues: CASSPYSGTEAFF. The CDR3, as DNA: TGTGCCAGCAGTCCATACTCGGGAACTGAAGCTTTCTTT.

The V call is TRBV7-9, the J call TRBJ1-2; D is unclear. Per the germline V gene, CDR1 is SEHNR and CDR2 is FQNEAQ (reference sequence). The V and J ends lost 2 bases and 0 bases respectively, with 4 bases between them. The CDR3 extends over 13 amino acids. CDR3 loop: CASSLLANYGYTF. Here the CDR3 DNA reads TGTGCCAGCAGCTTACTGGCTAACTATGGCTACACCTTC.

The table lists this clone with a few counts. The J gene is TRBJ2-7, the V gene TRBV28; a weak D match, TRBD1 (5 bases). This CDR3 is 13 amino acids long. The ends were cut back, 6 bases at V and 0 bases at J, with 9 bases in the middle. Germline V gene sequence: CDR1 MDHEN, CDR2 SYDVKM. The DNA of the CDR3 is TGTGCCAGCAGGCAGGGAAACTCCTACGAGCAGTACTTC. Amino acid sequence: CASRQGNSYEQYF.

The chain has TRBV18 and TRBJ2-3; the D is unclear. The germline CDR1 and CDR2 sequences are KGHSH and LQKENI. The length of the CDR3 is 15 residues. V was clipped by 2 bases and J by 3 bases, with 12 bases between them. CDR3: CASSPTLLGTDTQYF. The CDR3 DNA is TGTGCCAGCTCACCAACTCTTTTGGGGACAGATACGCAGTATTTT.

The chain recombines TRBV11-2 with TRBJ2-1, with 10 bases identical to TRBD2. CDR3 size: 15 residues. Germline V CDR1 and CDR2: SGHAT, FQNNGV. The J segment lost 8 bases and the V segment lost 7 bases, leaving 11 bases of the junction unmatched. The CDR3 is CASNKLAGRSYEQFF. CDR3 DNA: TGTGCCAGCAACAAACTAGCGGGAAGGAGCTATGAGCAGTTCTTC.

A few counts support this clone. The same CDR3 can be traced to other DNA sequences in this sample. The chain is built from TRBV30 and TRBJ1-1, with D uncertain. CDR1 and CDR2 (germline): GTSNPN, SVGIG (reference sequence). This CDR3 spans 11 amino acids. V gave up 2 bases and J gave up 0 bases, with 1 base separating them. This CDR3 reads CAWSLNTEAFF. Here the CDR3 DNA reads TGTGCCTGGAGTCTGAACACTGAAGCTTTCTTT.

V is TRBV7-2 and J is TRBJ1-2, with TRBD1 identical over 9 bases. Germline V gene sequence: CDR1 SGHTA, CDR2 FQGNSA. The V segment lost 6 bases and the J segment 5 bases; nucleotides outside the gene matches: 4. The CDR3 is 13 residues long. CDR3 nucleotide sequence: TGTGCCAGCAGTCCACAGGGGGCGTATGGCTACACCTTC. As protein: CASSPQGAYGYTF.

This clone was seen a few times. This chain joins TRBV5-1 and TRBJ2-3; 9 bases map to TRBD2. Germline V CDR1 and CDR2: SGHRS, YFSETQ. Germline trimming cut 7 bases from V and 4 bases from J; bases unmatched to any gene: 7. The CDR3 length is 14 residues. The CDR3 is CASRAGGPPDTQYF. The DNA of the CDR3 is TGCGCCAGCCGGGCGGGAGGGCCCCCAGATACGCAGTATTTT.

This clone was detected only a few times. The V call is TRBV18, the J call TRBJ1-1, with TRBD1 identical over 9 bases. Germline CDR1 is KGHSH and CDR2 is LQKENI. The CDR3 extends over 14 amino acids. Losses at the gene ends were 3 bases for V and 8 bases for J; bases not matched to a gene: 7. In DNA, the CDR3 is TGTGCCAGCTCACCCTCGGACAGGGGAGTAGAAGCTTTCTTT. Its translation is CASSPSDRGVEAFF. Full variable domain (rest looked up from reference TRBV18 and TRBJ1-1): NAGVMQNPRHLVRRRGQEARLRCSPMKGHSHVYWYRQLPEEGLKFMVYLQKENIIDESGMPKERFSAEFPKEGPSILRIQQVVRGDSAAYFCASSPSDRGVEAFFGQGTRLTVV.

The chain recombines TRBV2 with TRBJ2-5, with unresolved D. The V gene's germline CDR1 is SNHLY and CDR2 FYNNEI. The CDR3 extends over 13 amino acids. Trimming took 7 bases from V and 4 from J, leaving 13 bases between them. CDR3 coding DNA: TGTGCCAGCAATAGGGTAACGGGAGAGACCCAGTACTTC. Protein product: CASNRVTGETQYF.

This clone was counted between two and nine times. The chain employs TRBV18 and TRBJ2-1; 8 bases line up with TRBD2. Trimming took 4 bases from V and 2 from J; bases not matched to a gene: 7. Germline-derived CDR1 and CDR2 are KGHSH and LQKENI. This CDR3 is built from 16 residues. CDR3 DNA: TGTGCCAGCTCACTGGGCACTAGCGGAACCTACAATGAGCAGTTCTTC. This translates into CASSLGTSGTYNEQFF.

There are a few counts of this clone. CDR3 sequence (DNA): TGTGCCTGGAGTATAATTATGGGGCGCGCTGAAGCTTTCTTT. Translating gives CAWSIIMGRAEAFF. This chain connects TRBV30 to TRBJ1-1, with D perhaps matching TRBD1 (5 bases). The CDR3 spans 14 residues. In germline, CDR1 is GTSNPN, CDR2 SVGIG (reference sequence). V lost 2 bases and J lost 6, with 16 bases in between.

DNA for the CDR3: TGTGCCAGCAGTAAAGGGTACGACGGATACTATGGCTACACCTTC. It yields the protein CASSKGYDGYYGYTF. The chain links TRBV27 to TRBJ1-2; D unclear. The V end lost 5 bases, the J end lost 3 bases, and 16 bases lay between the germline ends. CDR1 is MNHEY and CDR2 is SMNVEV in the germline V gene (reference sequence). The CDR3 runs to 15 residues.

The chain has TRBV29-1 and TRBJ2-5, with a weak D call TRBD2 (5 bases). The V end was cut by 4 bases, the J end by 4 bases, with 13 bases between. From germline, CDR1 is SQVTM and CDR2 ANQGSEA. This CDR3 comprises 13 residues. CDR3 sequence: CSVGRRAAETQYF. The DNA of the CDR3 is TGCAGCGTTGGTCGGCGGGCGGCAGAGACCCAGTACTTC.

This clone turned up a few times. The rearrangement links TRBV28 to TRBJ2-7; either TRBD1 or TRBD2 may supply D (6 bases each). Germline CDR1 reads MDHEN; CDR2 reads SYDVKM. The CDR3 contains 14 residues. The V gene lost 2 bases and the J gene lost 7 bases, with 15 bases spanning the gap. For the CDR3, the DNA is TGTGCCAGCAGTTTAGCGGCCCGGGGGCGGGAGCAGTACTTC. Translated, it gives CASSLAARGREQYF.